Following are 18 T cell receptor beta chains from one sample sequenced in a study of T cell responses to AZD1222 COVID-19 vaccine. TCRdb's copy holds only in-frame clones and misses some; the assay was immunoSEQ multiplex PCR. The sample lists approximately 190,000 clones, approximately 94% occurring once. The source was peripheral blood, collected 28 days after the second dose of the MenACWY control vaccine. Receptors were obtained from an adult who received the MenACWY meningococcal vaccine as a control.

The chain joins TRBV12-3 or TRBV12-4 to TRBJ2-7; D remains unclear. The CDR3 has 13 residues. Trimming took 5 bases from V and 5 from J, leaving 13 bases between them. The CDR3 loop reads CASSLFRKDEQYF. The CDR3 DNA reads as TGTGCCAGCAGTCTCTTCAGGAAAGACGAGCAGTACTTC.

The DNA of the CDR3 is TGTGCCAGCAGTCGAACGAGCGGCTCTGGAAACACCATATATTTT. Protein sequence: CASSRTSGSGNTIYF. The gene calls are TRBV3-1 (or the pseudogene TRBV3-2) and TRBJ1-3, with D uncertain. The germline V gene has CDR1 LGHDT and CDR2 YNNKEL (reference sequence). The CDR3 length is 15 residues. The ends were cut back, 6 bases at V and 0 bases at J, with 12 bases in the middle.

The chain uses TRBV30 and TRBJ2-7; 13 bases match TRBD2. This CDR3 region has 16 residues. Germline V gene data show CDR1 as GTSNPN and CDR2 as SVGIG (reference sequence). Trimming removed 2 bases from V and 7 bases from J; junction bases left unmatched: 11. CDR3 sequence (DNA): TGTGCCTGGAGTCCCCTGACTAGCGGGAGGTTGGGGGAGCAGTACTTC. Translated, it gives CAWSPLTSGRLGEQYF.

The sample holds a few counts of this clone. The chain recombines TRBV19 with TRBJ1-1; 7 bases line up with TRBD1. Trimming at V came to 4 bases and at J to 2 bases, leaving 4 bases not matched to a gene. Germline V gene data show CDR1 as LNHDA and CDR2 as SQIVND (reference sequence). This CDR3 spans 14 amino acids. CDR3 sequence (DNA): TGTGCCAGTAGTACCCGACAGGGAAACACTGAAGCTTTCTTT. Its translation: CASSTRQGNTEAFF.

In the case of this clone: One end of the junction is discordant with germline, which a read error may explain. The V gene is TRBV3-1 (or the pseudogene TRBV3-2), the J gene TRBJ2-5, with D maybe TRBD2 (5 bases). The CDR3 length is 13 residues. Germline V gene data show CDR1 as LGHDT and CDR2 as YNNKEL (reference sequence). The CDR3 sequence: CASRLAGKETQYF. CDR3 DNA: TGTGCCAGCCGCCTAGCAGGAAAAGAAACCCAGTACTTC.

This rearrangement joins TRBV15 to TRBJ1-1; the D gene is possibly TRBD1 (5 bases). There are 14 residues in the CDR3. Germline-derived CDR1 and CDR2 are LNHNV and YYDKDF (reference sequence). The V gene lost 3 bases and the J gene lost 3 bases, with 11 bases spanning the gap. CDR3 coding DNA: TGTGCCACCAGCAGTTTGGGGGTGGACACTGAAGCTTTCTTT. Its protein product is CATSSLGVDTEAFF.

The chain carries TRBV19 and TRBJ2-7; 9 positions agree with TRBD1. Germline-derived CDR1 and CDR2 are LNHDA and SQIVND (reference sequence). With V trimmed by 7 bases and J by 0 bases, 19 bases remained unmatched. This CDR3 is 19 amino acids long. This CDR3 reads CASTPRDRVDRRGSYEQYF. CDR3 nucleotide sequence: TGTGCCAGTACCCCAAGGGACAGGGTGGATCGGCGGGGCTCCTACGAGCAGTACTTC.

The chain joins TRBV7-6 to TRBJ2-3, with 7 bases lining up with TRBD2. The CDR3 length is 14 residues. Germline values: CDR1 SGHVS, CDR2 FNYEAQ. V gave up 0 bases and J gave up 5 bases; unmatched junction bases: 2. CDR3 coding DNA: TGTGCCAGCAGCTTAGCGGGGGGGGGAGATACGCAGTATTTT. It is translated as CASSLAGGGDTQYF.

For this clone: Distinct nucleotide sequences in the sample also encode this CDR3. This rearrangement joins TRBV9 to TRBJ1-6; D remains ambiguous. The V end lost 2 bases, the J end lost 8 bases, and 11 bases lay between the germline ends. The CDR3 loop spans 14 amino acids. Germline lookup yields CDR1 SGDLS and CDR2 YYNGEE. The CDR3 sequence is CASSVGGRDSPLHF. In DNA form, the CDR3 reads TGTGCCAGCAGCGTGGGAGGTCGGGATTCACCCCTCCACTTT.

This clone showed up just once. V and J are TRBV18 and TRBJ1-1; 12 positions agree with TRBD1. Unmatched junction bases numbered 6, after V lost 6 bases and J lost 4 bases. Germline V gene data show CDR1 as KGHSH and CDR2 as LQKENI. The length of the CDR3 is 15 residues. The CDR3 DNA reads TGTGCCAGCTCGGCGGGACAGGGGGCCGTCACTGAAGCTTTCTTT. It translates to CASSAGQGAVTEAFF.

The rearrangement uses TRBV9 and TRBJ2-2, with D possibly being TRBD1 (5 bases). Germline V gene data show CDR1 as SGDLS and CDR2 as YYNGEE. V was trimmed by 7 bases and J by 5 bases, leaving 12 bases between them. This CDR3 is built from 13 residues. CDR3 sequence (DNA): TGTGCCAGCGGGAAGGGGATAACCGGGGAGCTGTTTTTT. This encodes CASGKGITGELFF. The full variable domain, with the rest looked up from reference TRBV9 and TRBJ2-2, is DSGVTQTPKHLITATGQRVTLRCSPRSGDLSVYWYQQSLDQGLQFLIQYYNGEERAKGNILERFSAQQFPDLHSELNLSSLELGDSALYFCASGKGITGELFFGEGSRLTVL.

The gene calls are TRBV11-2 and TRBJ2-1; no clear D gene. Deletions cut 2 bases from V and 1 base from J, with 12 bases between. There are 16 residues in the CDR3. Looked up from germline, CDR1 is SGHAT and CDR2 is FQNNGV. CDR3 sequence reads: CASSLSRSASYNEQFF. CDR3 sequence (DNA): TGTGCCAGCAGCTTATCTAGGTCGGCTTCCTACAATGAGCAGTTCTTC. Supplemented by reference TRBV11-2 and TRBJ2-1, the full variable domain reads EAGVAQSPRYKIIEKRQSVAFWCNPISGHATLYWYQQILGQGPKLLIQFQNNGVVDDSQLPKDRFSAERLKGVDSTLKIQPAKLEDSAVYLCASSLSRSASYNEQFFGPGTRLTVL.

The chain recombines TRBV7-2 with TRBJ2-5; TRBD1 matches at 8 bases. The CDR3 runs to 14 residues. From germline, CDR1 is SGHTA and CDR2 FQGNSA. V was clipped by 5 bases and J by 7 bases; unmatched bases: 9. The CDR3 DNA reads TGTGCCAGCAGCCTTGACAGGGGCGTCGGGACCCAGTACTTC. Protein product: CASSLDRGVGTQYF.

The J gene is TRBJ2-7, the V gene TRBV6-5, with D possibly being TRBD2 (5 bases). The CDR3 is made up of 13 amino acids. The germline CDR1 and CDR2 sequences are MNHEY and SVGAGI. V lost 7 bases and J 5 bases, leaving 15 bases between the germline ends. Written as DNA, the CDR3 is TGTGCCAGCAACGGGATTACCGGAAACGAGCAGTACTTC. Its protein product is CASNGITGNEQYF.

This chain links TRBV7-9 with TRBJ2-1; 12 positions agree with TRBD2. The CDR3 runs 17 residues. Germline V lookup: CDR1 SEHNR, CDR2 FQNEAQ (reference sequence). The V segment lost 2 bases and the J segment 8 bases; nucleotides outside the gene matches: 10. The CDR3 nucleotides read TGTGCCAGCAGCTTAACAGGGGCTAGCGGGAGGGCCGATGAGCAGTTCTTC. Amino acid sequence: CASSLTGASGRADEQFF. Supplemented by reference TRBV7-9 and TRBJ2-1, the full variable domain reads DTGVSQNPRHKITKRGQNVTFRCDPISEHNRLYWYRQTLGQGPEFLTYFQNEAQLEKSRLLSDRFSAERPKGSFSTLEIQRTEQGDSAMYLCASSLTGASGRADEQFFGPGTRLTVL.

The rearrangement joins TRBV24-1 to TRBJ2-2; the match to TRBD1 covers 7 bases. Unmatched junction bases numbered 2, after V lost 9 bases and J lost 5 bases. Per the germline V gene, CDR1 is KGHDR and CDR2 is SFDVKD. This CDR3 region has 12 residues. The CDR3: CATGTVTGELFF. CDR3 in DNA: TGTGCCACCGGGACAGTTACCGGGGAGCTGTTTTTT.

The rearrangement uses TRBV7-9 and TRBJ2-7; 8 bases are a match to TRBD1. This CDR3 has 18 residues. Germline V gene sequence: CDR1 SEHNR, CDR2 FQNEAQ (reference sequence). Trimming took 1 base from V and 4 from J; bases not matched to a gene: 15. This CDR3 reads CASSLVSGGRGRGYEQYF. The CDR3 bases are TGTGCCAGCAGCTTAGTCAGTGGTGGCAGGGGGCGCGGTTACGAGCAGTACTTC. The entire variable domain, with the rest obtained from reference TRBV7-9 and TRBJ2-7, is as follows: DTGVSQNPRHKITKRGQNVTFRCDPISEHNRLYWYRQTLGQGPEFLTYFQNEAQLEKSRLLSDRFSAERPKGSFSTLEIQRTEQGDSAMYLCASSLVSGGRGRGYEQYFGPGTRLTVT.

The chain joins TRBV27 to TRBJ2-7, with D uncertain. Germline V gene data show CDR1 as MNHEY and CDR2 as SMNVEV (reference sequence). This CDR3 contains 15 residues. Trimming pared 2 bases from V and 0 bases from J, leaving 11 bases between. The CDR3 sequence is CASSLRGAASYEQYF. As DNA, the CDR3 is TGTGCCAGCAGTTTAAGAGGTGCAGCCTCCTACGAGCAGTACTTC.